These 7 T cell receptor beta chains share one sample of origin, sequenced in a study of blood T cell repertoires in COVID-19. Method: immunoSEQ multiplex PCR; TCRdb's copy keeps in-frame clones and lacks some. Of over 40,000 clones in the sample, about 83% were seen once. Material: peripheral blood. These receptor sequences come from a man aged 35-49 years with acute or convalescent COVID-19.

This clone was detected once. The chain uses TRBV5-1 and TRBJ1-2, with 12 bases lining up with TRBD1. The V segment lost 2 bases and the J segment 8 bases; nucleotides outside the gene matches: 7. CDR3 length: 15 residues. CDR1 is SGHRS and CDR2 is YFSETQ in the germline V gene. CDR3: CASSFPGQGAKGYTF. For the CDR3, the DNA is TGCGCCAGCAGCTTTCCGGGACAGGGGGCTAAAGGCTACACCTTC.

The V and J genes are TRBV19 and TRBJ1-6, with TRBD1 matching 11 bases. The trim removed 5 bases at V and 6 bases at J, leaving 6 bases unmatched. Per the germline V gene, CDR1 is LNHDA and CDR2 is SQIVND (reference sequence). This CDR3 spans 16 amino acids. CDR3 region: CASSPRGQGVNSPLHF. Written as DNA, the CDR3 is TGTGCCAGTAGTCCTAGGGGACAGGGGGTTAATTCACCCCTCCACTTT.

This clone appeared a single time. The chain carries TRBV5-5 and TRBJ1-6; a possible D gene is TRBD1 (6 bases). This CDR3 is 16 amino acids long. CDR1 SGHKS and CDR2 YYEKEE come from the germline V gene (reference sequence). V was pared by 1 base and J by 5 bases, with 13 bases between. The CDR3 DNA is TGTGCCAGCAGCTTGATGTTGAGGGGGAATAATTCACCCCTCCACTTT. It yields the protein CASSLMLRGNNSPLHF.

The chain links TRBV5-4 to TRBJ2-6; 8 bases match TRBD2. Germline assignment: CDR1 SGHNT and CDR2 YYREEE (reference sequence). The CDR3 is made up of 15 amino acids. Losses at the gene ends were 4 bases for V and 6 bases for J; bases not matched to a gene: 6. The CDR3 sequence: CASSPGGGKANVLTF. The CDR3 DNA reads as TGTGCCAGCAGCCCGGGGGGGGGAAAGGCCAACGTCCTGACTTTC.

The rearrangement uses TRBV7-9 and TRBJ2-7, with 10 positions matching TRBD1. Germline V gives CDR1 SEHNR, CDR2 FQNEAQ (reference sequence). V was pared by 5 bases and J by 2 bases, with 12 bases of the junction left unmatched. The CDR3 spans 17 residues. CDR3 sequence (DNA): TGTGCCAGCAGCACCCATCCGGGACAGGGGTTACCCTACGAGCAGTACGTC. Protein: CASSTHPGQGLPYEQYV.

The chain employs TRBV24-1 and TRBJ1-1, with D tentatively TRBD1 (5 bases). CDR1 KGHDR and CDR2 SFDVKD come from the germline V gene. Trimming pared 5 bases from V and 3 bases from J, leaving 15 bases between. The CDR3 loop spans 15 amino acids. The CDR3 is CATSGGKGPHTEAFF. In nucleotides, the CDR3 is TGTGCCACCAGTGGGGGCAAGGGGCCCCACACTGAAGCTTTCTTT.

The chain is built from TRBV5-8 and TRBJ1-1; possibly TRBD1 for D (5 bases). The CDR3 is 13 residues long. Deletions cut 4 bases from V and 3 bases from J, with 10 bases between. Per germline, CDR1 SGHTS and CDR2 YDEGEE. The CDR3 reads CASSRQIYTEAFF. DNA for the CDR3: TGTGCCAGCAGCCGACAGATTTACACTGAAGCTTTCTTT.